One and the same sample provided the 26 T cell receptor beta chains below, sequenced in a study of T cell clones after liver transplantation. Clones were sequenced by immunoSEQ multiplex PCR, and TCRdb holds only the in-frame ones, with some missing. This sample has about 74,000 clones, with about 80% found just once. Sequencing used CD4+ T cells from blood, obtained before liver transplant. The receptor source for this set is a human donor who received a liver transplant.

The chain couples TRBV6-5 to TRBJ1-5, with D possibly being TRBD1 (5 bases). The ends were cut back, 6 bases at V and 3 bases at J, with 15 bases in the middle. Germline values: CDR1 MNHEY, CDR2 SVGAGI. CDR3 length equals 15 residues. In nucleotides, the CDR3 is TGTGCCAGCAGGGAGGGACGAGGGTACAATCAGCCCCAGCATTTT. This sequence encodes CASREGRGYNQPQHF.

This clone was counted a single time. This chain uses TRBV14 with TRBJ2-5; 10 bases align to TRBD2. V trimming: 0 bases; J trimming: 2 bases; junction bases outside the gene matches: 9. CDR1 SGHDN and CDR2 FVKESK come from the germline V gene. This CDR3 comprises 18 residues. In DNA form, the CDR3 reads TGTGCCAGCAGCCAAGAAGGGTTCCTAGCGGGAGCGCAAGAGACCCAGTACTTC. Protein product: CASSQEGFLAGAQETQYF.

The chain couples TRBV5-4 to TRBJ2-3, with 7 bases matching TRBD2. Germline values: CDR1 SGHNT, CDR2 YYREEE (reference sequence). This CDR3 contains 13 residues. Trimming at V came to 4 bases and at J to 5 bases, leaving 4 bases not matched to a gene. The CDR3 is CASSPWEGDTQYF. CDR3 DNA: TGTGCCAGCAGCCCCTGGGAGGGAGATACGCAGTATTTT.

This chain links TRBV14 with TRBJ2-3, with a possible D match to TRBD2 (6 bases). With 4 bases removed from V and 2 bases from J, the gap between germline ends came to 10 bases. The CDR3 is made up of 14 amino acids. Germline CDR1 reads SGHDN; CDR2 reads FVKESK. Here the CDR3 DNA reads TGTGCCAGCAGCCGGGACTCAAACACAGATACGCAGTATTTT. It yields the protein CASSRDSNTDTQYF.

This rearrangement joins TRBV7-2 to TRBJ1-1; no clear D gene. The CDR3 length is 15 residues. V lost 1 base, J lost 3 bases, and 12 bases lay in between. Germline CDR1 and CDR2: SGHTA and FQGNSA. CDR3 protein: CASSLVAGRDTEAFF. The CDR3 DNA sequence: TGTGCCAGCAGCTTAGTGGCTGGAAGGGACACTGAAGCTTTCTTT.

The V call is TRBV5-1, the J call TRBJ2-7, with 9 bases matching TRBD1. This CDR3 region has 16 residues. The J segment lost 5 bases and the V segment lost 3 bases, leaving 12 bases of the junction unmatched. In germline, CDR1 is SGHRS, CDR2 YFSETQ. CDR3 residues: CASSSDAGQGSDEQYF. In DNA form, the CDR3 reads TGCGCCAGCAGCTCCGACGCGGGACAGGGATCGGACGAGCAGTACTTC.

V usage is TRBV19 and J usage is TRBJ1-1; D gene uncertain. Germline assignment: CDR1 LNHDA and CDR2 SQIVND (reference sequence). The CDR3 extends over 11 amino acids. With 4 bases removed from V and 2 bases from J, the gap between germline ends came to 2 bases. The chain's CDR3 is CASSTNTEAFF. As DNA, the CDR3 is TGTGCCAGTAGTACTAACACTGAAGCTTTCTTT.

J is TRBJ2-7 and V is TRBV6-5; D is possibly TRBD2 (6 bases). Germline CDR1 reads MNHEY; CDR2 reads SVGAGI. The V end was cut by 2 bases, the J end by 5 bases, with 16 bases between. This CDR3 is 15 amino acids long. The CDR3 DNA is TGTGCCAGCAGTTACCAAACTAGCTTCTTCCACGAGCAGTACTTC. Protein product: CASSYQTSFFHEQYF.

The rearrangement links TRBV5-1 to TRBJ2-5; TRBD2 is a possible D gene (6 bases). The V gene's germline CDR1 is SGHRS and CDR2 YFSETQ. The ends were cut back, 7 bases at V and 5 bases at J, with 30 bases in the middle. The length of the CDR3 is 18 residues. CDR3 coding DNA: TGCGCCAGCCGACCCTCCCCGACTTTGAGGAGGGCGACGGAGACCCAGTACTTC. Translated: CASRPSPTLRRATETQYF.

This chain connects TRBV27 to TRBJ2-7; 10 bases match TRBD2. V was clipped by 2 bases and J by 2 bases; unmatched bases: 3. Germline CDR1 reads MNHEY; CDR2 reads SMNVEV (reference sequence). CDR3 length equals 15 residues. The CDR3 DNA reads as TGTGCCAGCAGTTTAATCCTAGCGGGAGCCTACGAGCAGTACTTC. This codes for CASSLILAGAYEQYF.

The chain couples TRBV25-1 to TRBJ2-1; 7 bases are shared with TRBD2. CDR1 is MGHDK and CDR2 is SYGVNS in the germline V gene. The V gene end was trimmed by 5 bases and the J gene end by 9 bases; junction bases not matched to a gene: 16. The CDR3 runs 16 residues. CDR3 coding DNA: TGTGCCAGCAGTTTGGGGCTAGGCGGGAGTCTAGGTGAGCAGTTCTTC. It yields the protein CASSLGLGGSLGEQFF.

The chain recombines TRBV29-1 with TRBJ2-3; 8 bases agree with TRBD2. V was clipped by 3 bases and J by 0 bases; unmatched bases: 2. The CDR3 sequence is 14 residues long. Germline CDR1 and CDR2: SQVTM and ANQGSEA. The CDR3 DNA is TGCAGCGTTGAGCCTAGCGGGAGCACAGATACGCAGTATTTT. Its translation is CSVEPSGSTDTQYF.

J is TRBJ1-3 and V is TRBV29-1; 7 nucleotides line up with TRBD1. The CDR3 totals 14 residues. From germline, CDR1 is SQVTM and CDR2 ANQGSEA. The V gene end was trimmed by 6 bases and the J gene end by 2 bases; junction bases not matched to a gene: 7. CDR3 residues: CSVSDRVAGNTIYF. The CDR3 DNA reads TGCAGCGTATCCGACAGGGTGGCTGGAAACACCATATATTTT.

Here the CDR3 DNA reads TGTGCCAGCAGTCCGTCTACTGTTCGGACAGGGAGCTACACCTTC. Its translation is CASSPSTVRTGSYTF. The gene calls are TRBV9 and TRBJ1-2; 8 bases agree with TRBD1. Germline CDR1 reads SGDLS; CDR2 reads YYNGEE. The CDR3 totals 15 residues. V lost 5 bases to trimming and J lost 9 bases; unmatched junction nucleotides: 15.

The V and J genes are TRBV6-5 and TRBJ1-1, with 8 bases that match TRBD1. The CDR3 totals 12 residues. Germline-derived CDR1 and CDR2 are MNHEY and SVGAGI. With V trimmed by 5 bases and J by 12 bases, 8 bases remained unmatched. CDR3 nucleotides: TGTGCCAGCAGTCCCCACCGGGACAGGCCTTTCTTT. Its protein product is CASSPHRDRPFF.

The CDR3 nucleotides are TGTGCCAGCTCACTAAATAAGGGAGAGACCCAGTACTTC. Encoded protein: CASSLNKGETQYF. This chain uses TRBV18 with TRBJ2-5, with no clear D. Germline loops: CDR1 KGHSH, CDR2 LQKENI. Trimming shortened V by 4 bases and J by 4 bases, and 10 bases separated the two germline ends. CDR3 length: 13 amino acids.

V is TRBV15 and J is TRBJ1-2; D remains ambiguous. Germline loops: CDR1 LNHNV, CDR2 YYDKDF (reference sequence). The CDR3 runs to 20 residues. The V end was cut by 0 bases, the J end by 3 bases, with 26 bases between. The chain's CDR3 is CATSRDHVTWANNFYYGYTF. Here the CDR3 DNA reads TGTGCCACCAGCAGAGATCACGTCACCTGGGCTAATAATTTTTACTATGGCTACACCTTC.

J is TRBJ1-1 and V is TRBV18, with 7 nucleotides matching TRBD1. This CDR3 comprises 15 residues. Per germline, CDR1 KGHSH and CDR2 LQKENI. V shed 3 bases, J shed 7 bases, and the junction held 11 bases outside the gene matches. The CDR3 is CASSPLEGTAYEAFF. Written as DNA, the CDR3 is TGTGCCAGCTCACCCCTAGAGGGGACAGCTTATGAAGCTTTCTTT. The full variable domain, its missing parts supplied by reference TRBV18 and TRBJ1-1, is NAGVMQNPRHLVRRRGQEARLRCSPMKGHSHVYWYRQLPEEGLKFMVYLQKENIIDESGMPKERFSAEFPKEGPSILRIQQVVRGDSAAYFCASSPLEGTAYEAFFGQGTRLTVV.

This clone came up once. This rearrangement joins TRBV29-1 to TRBJ2-3; D might be TRBD2 (5 bases). Germline CDR1 and CDR2: SQVTM and ANQGSEA. There are 14 residues in the CDR3. Trimming cost V 8 bases and J 8 bases, with 23 bases left between them. The CDR3 bases are TGCAGCATAGAAGGGAGAGGGAAAGGTGGTACGCAGTATTTT. Translating gives CSIEGRGKGGTQYF.

V and J are TRBV30 and TRBJ2-1, with 7 bases lining up with TRBD2. This CDR3 region has 15 residues. J lost 4 bases, V lost 4 bases, and 10 bases had no gene match. Germline V gives CDR1 GTSNPN, CDR2 SVGIG (reference sequence). The CDR3 sequence is CAWTRGVAEYNEQFF. The CDR3 bases are TGTGCCTGGACCCGGGGGGTAGCGGAATACAATGAGCAGTTCTTC.

This chain links TRBV7-2 with TRBJ1-5; D is ambiguous. This CDR3 has 15 amino acids. Germline V gene sequence: CDR1 SGHTA, CDR2 FQGNSA. V was trimmed by 5 bases and J by 3 bases, leaving 14 bases between them. The DNA of the CDR3 is TGTGCCAGCAGCCCCCAGTGGGCGGACAATCAGCCCCAGCATTTT. It translates to CASSPQWADNQPQHF.

The chain employs TRBV18 and TRBJ2-2, with D unresolved. The CDR3 consists of 14 residues. In germline, CDR1 is KGHSH, CDR2 LQKENI. V lost 4 bases and J 8 bases, leaving 14 bases between the germline ends. The CDR3 sequence is CASSLLDLSGELFF. CDR3 nucleotides: TGTGCCAGCTCACTTCTAGATCTGTCAGGGGAGCTGTTTTTT.

The genes are TRBV7-2 and TRBJ1-2, with 8 bases identical to TRBD1. J was trimmed by 4 bases and V by 0 bases; bases with no gene match: 7. Germline assignment: CDR1 SGHTA and CDR2 FQGNSA. This CDR3 has 16 amino acids. The CDR3 nucleotides read TGTGCCAGCAGCTTAGCCACAGGGGGGCAAGGCTATGGCTACACCTTC. It is translated as CASSLATGGQGYGYTF.

This sequence joins TRBV28 and TRBJ1-2, with TRBD1 identical over 7 bases. The CDR3 totals 13 residues. V lost 8 bases, J lost 2 bases, and 5 bases stayed unmatched. In germline, CDR1 is MDHEN, CDR2 SYDVKM. Here the CDR3 DNA reads TGTGCCAGCGCAGGGGGGTTGAACTATGGCTACACCTTC. Translation: CASAGGLNYGYTF.

This clone was seen a handful of times. The rearrangement links TRBV28 to TRBJ2-3; D not resolved. The ends were cut back, 2 bases at V and 6 bases at J, with 6 bases in the middle. Germline V CDR1 and CDR2: MDHEN, SYDVKM. The CDR3 is 12 residues long. The CDR3 is CASSLRRDTQYF. CDR3 nucleotides: TGTGCCAGCAGTTTACGGCGGGATACGCAGTATTTT.

This sequence joins TRBV5-1 and TRBJ2-5; D might be TRBD2 (6 bases). Between the trimmed V and J ends, which lost 0 bases and 4 bases, there was a span of 10 bases. Germline CDR1 reads SGHRS; CDR2 reads YFSETQ. This CDR3 has 14 amino acids. In nucleotides, the CDR3 is TGCGCCAGCAGCTTGGGAACGGGAGCAGAGACCCAGTACTTC. Protein sequence: CASSLGTGAETQYF.